The present T cell receptor (beta chain) was sequenced within a study of OX40 agonist ivuxolimab in advanced cancers. Whole-study context: The dose-escalation cohort had hepatocellular carcinoma, melanoma, renal cell or head and neck cancer.

Assay: immunoSEQ multiplex PCR; the TCRdb copy retains only in-frame clones and omits some. The table shows 50,000 to 75,000 clones, with 70% to 90% occurring only once. This TCR was sampled from an adult with an advanced solid tumor such as melanoma, head and neck, liver or kidney cancer. This material consisted of CD4+ or CD8+ T cells sorted from blood, taken in a trial of the OX40 agonist ivuxolimab.

In nucleotides, the CDR3 is TGCGCCAGCAGCTTGGCTATCGACAGGGGGCCTGGTGAAGCTTTCTTT. It translates to CASSLAIDRGPGEAFF. The chain links TRBV5-1 to TRBJ1-1; the match to TRBD1 covers 10 bases. The CDR3 sequence is 16 residues long. The germline CDR1 and CDR2 sequences are SGHRS and YFSETQ. The V and J ends lost 0 bases and 7 bases, in that order; junction bases with no gene match: 9.